One sample yielded the 10 T cell receptor beta chains listed below, sequenced in a study of T-cell memory formation after mild COVID-19. TCRdb called the 5' RACE reads again in MiXCR, with one record for every CDR3 protein. The data contain approximately 500,000 distinct CDR3 sequences, more than 20% of them singletons. What was sequenced was PBMCs or a T cell subset sorted from them (not recorded which). The receptors stem from an adult woman who had mild COVID-19 (a few samples of this study predate the infection). Cell type and time point are not known.

This clonotype was recorded at least ten times. The rearrangement links TRBV15 to TRBJ2-3, with 7 bases matching TRBD1. The CDR3 is 14 amino acids. Germline CDR1 and CDR2: LNHNV and YYDKDF (reference sequence). Germline trimming cut 4 bases from V and 3 bases from J; bases unmatched to any gene: 4. This chain's CDR3 is CATSTRQGTDTQYF. For the CDR3, the DNA is TGTGCCACCAGCACCCGACAGGGAACAGATACGCAGTATTTT.

V usage is TRBV30 and J usage is TRBJ2-5, with a possible D match to TRBD2 (5 bases). Germline V gene sequence: CDR1 GTSNPN, CDR2 SVGIG (reference sequence). Trimming removed 0 bases from V and 2 bases from J, with 13 bases in between. The CDR3 has 15 amino acids. The CDR3 loop reads CAWSVPHGGQETQYF. Here the CDR3 DNA reads TGTGCCTGGAGTGTTCCCCATGGAGGACAAGAGACCCAGTACTTC. The full variable domain, its missing parts supplied by reference TRBV30 and TRBJ2-5, is SQTIHQWPATLVQPVGSPLSLECTVEGTSNPNLYWYRQAAGRGLQLLFYSVGIGQISSEVPQNLSASRPQDRQFILSSKKLLLSDSGFYLCAWSVPHGGQETQYFGPGTRLLVL.

This chain links TRBV5-4 with TRBJ2-7; TRBD1 agrees at 9 bases. The germline CDR1 and CDR2 sequences are SGHNT and YYREEE (reference sequence). The CDR3 spans 15 residues. The J segment lost 2 bases and the V segment lost 5 bases, leaving 8 bases of the junction unmatched. CDR3 DNA sequence: TGTGCCAGCAGTACCCCCGGGACAGGGACCTACGAGCAGTACTTC. It encodes CASSTPGTGTYEQYF. Combining the CDR3 with reference TRBV5-4 and TRBJ2-7 gives the whole variable domain ETGVTQSPTHLIKTRGQQVTLRCSSQSGHNTVSWYQQALGQGPQFIFQYYREEENGRGNFPPRFSGLQFPNYSSELNVNALELDDSALYLCASSTPGTGTYEQYFGPGTRLTVT.

The V gene is TRBV4-1, the J gene TRBJ2-5, with 12 bases matching TRBD1. The CDR3 spans 16 residues. Germline lookup yields CDR1 MGHRA and CDR2 YSYEKL. After removal of 1 base from V and 7 bases from J, the junction contained 7 bases not matched to a gene. CDR3 DNA: TGCGCCAGCAGCCAAGCCGCCGGGACAGGGGGCATGACCCAGTACTTC. Encoded protein: CASSQAAGTGGMTQYF.

This clonotype was picked up a small number of times. V is TRBV29-1 and J is TRBJ2-7; TRBD2 agrees at 8 bases. The junction had 8 bases not matched to a gene; V was cut back by 7 bases and J by 6 bases. CDR3 size: 12 residues. Germline CDR1 and CDR2: SQVTM and ANQGSEA. The CDR3 coding sequence is TGCAGCGCCGACGGAGCGGGGGCCGAGCAGTACTTC. Amino acids: CSADGAGAEQYF.

This clonotype was counted a few times. V gene TRBV27 combines with J gene TRBJ2-7, with TRBD2 matching over 10 bases. After removal of 3 bases from V and 2 bases from J, the junction contained 10 bases not matched to a gene. CDR3 length: 17 amino acids. The V gene's germline CDR1 is MNHEY and CDR2 SMNVEV (reference sequence). The CDR3 is CASSFRTSGKLPYEQYF. The CDR3 DNA sequence: TGTGCCAGCAGTTTCCGTACTAGCGGGAAACTACCCTACGAGCAGTACTTC.

The chain is built from TRBV20-1 and TRBJ2-7; no clear D. The CDR3 has 13 amino acids. Between the trimmed V and J ends, which lost 6 bases and 0 bases, there was a span of 12 bases. CDR1 and CDR2 from the germline V gene are DFQATT and SNEGSKA (reference sequence). The CDR3 sequence: CSAPGPLSYEQYF. The CDR3 DNA reads as TGCAGTGCCCCTGGACCCCTCTCCTACGAGCAGTACTTC.

This clonotype was detected only once. This chain links TRBV6-2 or TRBV6-3 with TRBJ2-7; D gene uncertain. CDR3 length: 13 residues. Trimming removed 4 bases from V and 3 bases from J, with 10 bases in between. In germline, CDR1 is MNHEY, CDR2 SVGEGT. For the CDR3, the DNA is TGTGCCAGCAGTTCGGTTCCGGTCTACGAGCAGTACTTC. It translates to CASSSVPVYEQYF.

The sample holds a few counts of this clonotype. This chain links TRBV6-5 with TRBJ2-7; D is undetermined. The CDR3 has 13 residues. Trimming cost V 5 bases and J 3 bases, with 11 bases left between them. The germline V gene encodes CDR1 MNHEY and CDR2 SVGAGI. CDR3 in amino acids: CASSPGRRYEQYF. The CDR3 DNA reads as TGTGCCAGCAGTCCCGGACGTCGCTACGAGCAGTACTTC.

The chain employs TRBV7-9 and TRBJ2-5; D is perhaps TRBD1 (6 bases). The CDR3 has 16 residues. Germline V gene sequence: CDR1 SEHNR, CDR2 FQNEAQ (reference sequence). V was trimmed by 1 base and J by 5 bases, leaving 17 bases between them. CDR3 protein: CASSLGWAGAMETQYF. The CDR3 nucleotides are TGTGCCAGCAGCTTAGGATGGGCAGGGGCCATGGAGACCCAGTACTTC.